What follows describes a single T cell receptor beta chain. Its antigen is still unknown. The data were obtained in a study of human T cells and chemical hapten exposure. Overall study context: Sensitization applied 2% DPC to around 2 cm by around 2 cm of upper inner arm skin.

The CDR3 consists of 16 residues. Germline V gene sequence: CDR1 MNHEY, CDR2 SMNVEV (reference sequence). The V end was cut by 3 bases, the J end by 3 bases, with 16 bases between. Whole-study results and caveats: Donors, who had alopecia, may show an immune response that differs from healthy people's.

Separate cDNA molecules received unique molecular identifiers, which the library attached to them. TCRdb reprocessed the RACE reads via MiXCR and lists one record per CDR3 protein. Of roughly 200,000 distinct CDR3 sequences listed, 20% to 25% were seen once; the top ten hold approximately 6.4%. Time point reported: patch test 1, 2 weeks after DPC sensitization. Treatment denoted: therapeutic diphenylcyclopropenone sensitization with weekly scalp DPC. Someone pulled total RNA out of unfractionated whole blood. The rearrangement uses TRBV27 and TRBJ2-3; D ambiguous. This specimen was whole blood, taken in connection with sensitization to the hapten diphenylcyclopropenone (DPC). The TCR sequence derives from a woman between 45 and 60 years old with alopecia areata. Some clones in this sample may be carry-over from other donors' samples. The CDR3 DNA is TGTGCCAGCAGTTTGGCCCCCCATGAAGTAACAGATACGCAGTATTTT. Protein product: CASSLAPHEVTDTQYF.